The present entry profiles one TCR beta chain with its context. The authors ran a second PCR of about 6 to 11 cycles using a sample-barcoded 5' primer and a J-beta primer mix. TCRdb redid the calling of the 5' RACE reads with MiXCR, one entry per CDR3 protein. Of 1.5 million to 2 million distinct CDR3 sequences in the sample, 28% are singletons; the top ten hold 7.7%. This entry is derived from a study of blood T cells in healthy people across ages. Germline V gene lookup returns CDR1 SNHLY and CDR2 FYNNEI. V lost 8 bases, J lost 3 bases, and 11 bases lay in between. The CDR3 has 13 amino acids. The chain carries TRBV2 and TRBJ1-5; the D is unclear. The specimen was blood. This TCR came from a woman aged 25 to 39 in good health. Here the CDR3 DNA reads TGTGCCAGCTGTAAAGAAAACAATCAGCCCCAGCATTTT. As protein: CASCKENNQPQHF.